A selection of T cell receptor beta chains follows, all from one sample in a study of T cell repertoires in cytomegalovirus infection. MiXCR, applied by TCRdb to the reads, yields one record per CDR3 protein. The top ten clones hold 11% to 15% of a sample with approximately 990,000 distinct CDR3 sequences, 30% to 40% of them seen once. Their recognized antigens are unknown. The starting material was cultured CD8+ T cells from PBMCs, obtained from culture after CMV antigen stimulation. These receptors came from a human donor in good health (CMV status not recorded). Some clones in this sample may be carry-over from other donors' samples. CDR3s include the opening cysteine and the closing phenylalanine or tryptophan. Each record gives: CDR3 protein, CDR3 DNA, D gene, V gene, clone size, J gene. D genes are given only for firm matches. Rows give clone size only sometimes, using once, few, many, or a class for an expanded clone.

cdr3_aa: CASSWGLAGPYNEQFF
cdr3_nt: TGTGCCAGCAGCTGGGGACTAGCGGGACCCTACAATGAGCAGTTCTTC
d_call: TRBD2
v_call: TRBV7-3
clone_size: many
j_call: TRBJ2-1

cdr3_aa: CASCLAAGPGEEETQYF
cdr3_nt: TGTGCCAGCTGCTTAGCAGCAGGGCCTGGGGAAGAAGAGACCCAGTACTTC
d_call: NA
v_call: TRBV7-9
clone_size: NA
j_call: TRBJ2-5

cdr3_aa: CASSSDADTQYF
cdr3_nt: TGTGCCAGCAGCTCCGATGCAGATACGCAGTATTTT
d_call: NA
v_call: TRBV7-4
clone_size: NA
j_call: TRBJ2-3

cdr3_aa: CASSLAGGYSYNEQFF
cdr3_nt: TGTGCCAGCAGCTTAGCGGGAGGTTACAGCTACAATGAGCAGTTCTTC
d_call: NA
v_call: TRBV7-2
clone_size: many
j_call: TRBJ2-1

cdr3_aa: CASSPAYTGYDGYTF
cdr3_nt: TGTGCCAGCAGCCCCGCCTATACAGGGTATGATGGCTACACCTTC
d_call: NA
v_call: TRBV7-6
clone_size: many
j_call: TRBJ1-2

cdr3_aa: CASSYSSDRGNEKLFF
cdr3_nt: TGTGCCAGCAGTTACTCCTCGGACAGGGGGAATGAAAAACTGTTTTTT
d_call: TRBD1
v_call: TRBV6-5
clone_size: NA
j_call: TRBJ1-4

cdr3_aa: CASSSLAGYSSYEQYF
cdr3_nt: TGTGCCAGCAGTTCCTTAGCGGGGTATAGCTCCTACGAGCAGTACTTC
d_call: TRBD2
v_call: TRBV27
clone_size: few
j_call: TRBJ2-7

cdr3_aa: CASSLALVDAGELFF
cdr3_nt: TGTGCCAGCAGCTTAGCCCTGGTCGACGCCGGGGAGCTGTTTTTT
d_call: NA
v_call: TRBV7-2
clone_size: many
j_call: TRBJ2-2

cdr3_aa: CASSPSGGYTF
cdr3_nt: TGTGCCAGCAGCCCTTCGGGGGGCTACACCTTC
d_call: NA
v_call: TRBV7-2
clone_size: many
j_call: TRBJ1-2

cdr3_aa: CASSLGGGLDQPQHF
cdr3_nt: TGTGCCAGCAGTTTAGGGGGGGGATTGGATCAGCCCCAGCATTTT
d_call: NA
v_call: TRBV27
clone_size: NA
j_call: TRBJ1-5

cdr3_aa: CASYGTEAFF
cdr3_nt: TGTGCCAGCTACGGCACTGAAGCTTTCTTT
d_call: NA
v_call: TRBV6-5
clone_size: few
j_call: TRBJ1-1

cdr3_aa: CASSYVIDTQYF
cdr3_nt: TGTGCCAGCAGTTACGTCATAGATACGCAGTATTTT
d_call: NA
v_call: TRBV6-6
clone_size: few
j_call: TRBJ2-3

cdr3_aa: CASGLGLHNEQFF
cdr3_nt: TGTGCTAGTGGTTTGGGGTTACACAATGAGCAGTTCTTC
d_call: NA
v_call: TRBV12-5
clone_size: medium-sized
j_call: TRBJ2-1

cdr3_aa: CASSYVEADTQYF
cdr3_nt: TGTGCCAGCAGTTACGTAGAAGCAGATACGCAGTATTTT
d_call: NA
v_call: TRBV6-6
clone_size: NA
j_call: TRBJ2-3

cdr3_aa: CSARDREGYNSPLHF
cdr3_nt: TGCAGTGCTAGAGATCGAGAGGGCTATAATTCACCCCTCCACTTT
d_call: NA
v_call: TRBV20-1
clone_size: few
j_call: TRBJ1-6

cdr3_aa: CASSVRPNNEQFF
cdr3_nt: TGCGCCAGCAGTGTGAGGCCTAACAATGAGCAGTTCTTC
d_call: NA
v_call: TRBV6-6
clone_size: NA
j_call: TRBJ2-1

cdr3_aa: CASTPRGNEQFF
cdr3_nt: TGTGCCAGCACCCCCAGGGGTAATGAGCAGTTCTTC
d_call: NA
v_call: TRBV7-2
clone_size: few
j_call: TRBJ2-1

cdr3_aa: CASSFERGPGNEQFF
cdr3_nt: TGTGCCAGCAGCTTCGAGCGGGGGCCCGGCAATGAGCAGTTCTTC
d_call: TRBD2
v_call: TRBV11-2
clone_size: many
j_call: TRBJ2-1

cdr3_aa: CASGFRPGQKNTEAFF
cdr3_nt: TGTGCTAGTGGTTTCCGTCCGGGACAAAAGAACACTGAAGCTTTCTTT
d_call: NA
v_call: TRBV12-5
clone_size: NA
j_call: TRBJ1-1

cdr3_aa: CASSSGQTTYYQMIGNTIYF
cdr3_nt: TGTGCCAGCAGCTCGGGACAGACCACCTATTACCAGATGATCGGAAACACCATATATTTT
d_call: TRBD1
v_call: TRBV7-2
clone_size: NA
j_call: TRBJ1-3

cdr3_aa: CANKDRGYQNTEAFF
cdr3_nt: TGCGCCAACAAAGATCGCGGATACCAGAACACTGAAGCTTTCTTT
d_call: NA
v_call: TRBV5-1
clone_size: few
j_call: TRBJ1-1

cdr3_aa: CASSQVGTVPGDTQYF
cdr3_nt: TGCGCCAGCAGCCAAGTTGGGACGGTCCCCGGAGATACGCAGTATTTT
d_call: NA
v_call: TRBV4-3
clone_size: few
j_call: TRBJ2-3

cdr3_aa: CASSSPGWDTEAFF
cdr3_nt: TGTGCCAGCAGCTCCCCAGGGTGGGACACTGAAGCTTTCTTT
d_call: NA
v_call: TRBV7-9
clone_size: few
j_call: TRBJ1-1

cdr3_aa: CASRSGTNYGYTF
cdr3_nt: TGTGCCAGCAGATCCGGGACAAACTATGGCTACACCTTC
d_call: NA
v_call: TRBV7-2
clone_size: many
j_call: TRBJ1-2

cdr3_aa: CASGTSGGEGEQYF
cdr3_nt: TGCGCCAGCGGAACTAGCGGGGGGGAAGGCGAGCAGTACTTC
d_call: TRBD2
v_call: TRBV10-2
clone_size: NA
j_call: TRBJ2-7

cdr3_aa: CASSFTGEMNTEAFF
cdr3_nt: TGTGCCAGCAGTTTCACAGGAGAAATGAACACTGAAGCTTTCTTT
d_call: NA
v_call: TRBV28
clone_size: many
j_call: TRBJ1-1

cdr3_aa: CASRSDNSPLHF
cdr3_nt: TGTGCCAGCAGATCGGATAATTCACCCCTCCACTTT
d_call: NA
v_call: TRBV7-9
clone_size: NA
j_call: TRBJ1-6

cdr3_aa: CASSRQGLKGNTEAFF
cdr3_nt: TGTGCCAGCAGCCGACAAGGATTGAAGGGGAACACTGAAGCTTTCTTT
d_call: NA
v_call: TRBV12-3/TRBV12-4
clone_size: NA
j_call: TRBJ1-1

cdr3_aa: CASSLAGQEAYEQYF
cdr3_nt: TGTGCCAGCAGCTTAGCGGGACAGGAGGCCTACGAGCAGTACTTC
d_call: TRBD1
v_call: TRBV7-9
clone_size: few
j_call: TRBJ2-7